These 18 T cell receptor beta chains were sequenced from one sample in a study of OX40 agonist ivuxolimab in advanced cancers. Profiled with immunoSEQ multiplex PCR; TCRdb holds only in-frame clones, not every one. The table includes roughly 48,000 clones, around 84% detected once. This material consisted of CD4+ or CD8+ T cells sorted from blood, taken in a trial of the OX40 agonist ivuxolimab. The receptor source for this set is an adult with an advanced solid tumor such as melanoma, head and neck, liver or kidney cancer.

This clone was recorded once. The chain combines TRBV7-8 with TRBJ1-3; 10 positions match TRBD1. The CDR3 contains 15 residues. Germline V lookup: CDR1 SGHVS, CDR2 FQNEAQ. J was trimmed by 4 bases and V by 4 bases; bases with no gene match: 4. The CDR3 nucleotides are TGTGCCAGCAGCTCGGGACAGGGGATAGGAAACACCATATATTTT. It specifies CASSSGQGIGNTIYF.

V gene TRBV27 combines with J gene TRBJ1-1; the D is unclear. CDR3 size: 16 residues. Germline loops: CDR1 MNHEY, CDR2 SMNVEV (reference sequence). Trimming stripped 6 bases from V and 3 bases from J, with 20 bases between. This chain's CDR3 is CASRLPRPGVDTEAFF. The CDR3 nucleotides are TGTGCCAGCAGACTTCCTCGTCCCGGGGTGGACACTGAAGCTTTCTTT.

This clone appeared a single time. The V gene is TRBV7-6, the J gene TRBJ1-1; TRBD1 agrees at 7 bases. With V trimmed by 4 bases and J by 0 bases, 8 bases remained unmatched. Germline-derived CDR1 and CDR2 are SGHVS and FNYEAQ. The length of the CDR3 is 16 residues. CDR3 DNA: TGTGCCAGCAGCTCAAGACCGGGACAGATGAACACTGAAGCTTTCTTT. It specifies CASSSRPGQMNTEAFF.

The rearrangement joins TRBV30 to TRBJ1-2, with D perhaps TRBD1 (6 bases). Germline loops: CDR1 GTSNPN, CDR2 SVGIG (reference sequence). The length of the CDR3 is 14 residues. The germline V and J ends were trimmed by 7 bases and 2 bases, with 17 bases remaining between them. CDR3 nucleotide sequence: TGTGCCTTGGGAGGGGAGCAGGGGAACTATGGCTACACCTTC. As protein: CALGGEQGNYGYTF.

CDR3 sequence: CAIARSGTSYEQYF. DNA for the CDR3: TGTGCCATCGCACGCTCGGGGACTAGCTACGAGCAGTACTTC. The gene calls are TRBV10-3 and TRBJ2-7; 8 bases line up with TRBD2. The junction had 9 bases not matched to a gene; V was cut back by 8 bases and J by 3 bases. This CDR3 is built from 14 residues. Germline V gives CDR1 ENHRY, CDR2 SYGVKD.

A few counts support this clone. V usage is TRBV6-5 and J usage is TRBJ1-1, with D perhaps TRBD1 (6 bases). The CDR3 covers 14 residues. V was trimmed by 6 bases and J by 1 base, leaving 12 bases between them. From germline, CDR1 is MNHEY and CDR2 SVGAGI. Here the CDR3 DNA reads TGTGCCAGCAGCCTCCGGGGGCCGAACACTGAAGCTTTCTTT. Encoded protein: CASSLRGPNTEAFF.

This chain connects TRBV7-2 to TRBJ2-1, with D hard to call. Trimming removed 0 bases from V and 9 bases from J, with 12 bases in between. The CDR3 is 14 amino acids. Per the germline V gene, CDR1 is SGHTA and CDR2 is FQGNSA. Here the CDR3 reads CASSLATPGTEQFF. CDR3 sequence (DNA): TGTGCCAGCAGCTTAGCAACGCCCGGCACTGAGCAGTTCTTC.

The CDR3 spells CSVVVGNTIYF. CDR3 coding DNA: TGCAGTGTAGTAGTCGGAAACACCATATATTTT. The chain employs TRBV20-1 and TRBJ1-3; no definite D call. Germline V lookup: CDR1 DFQATT, CDR2 SNEGSKA (reference sequence). V was shortened by 7 bases and J by 4 bases, with 8 bases between the two germline ends. The CDR3 extends over 11 amino acids.

This clone was seen a single time. The chain has TRBV10-3 and TRBJ2-3; TRBD2 aligns across 7 bases. Germline trimming cut 0 bases from V and 2 bases from J; bases unmatched to any gene: 11. CDR1 is ENHRY and CDR2 is SYGVKD in the germline V gene. The CDR3 extends over 18 amino acids. CDR3 in DNA: TGTGCCATCAGTGAGTCCTCTCCTAGCGGAGTTCTCACAGATACGCAGTATTTT. This sequence encodes CAISESSPSGVLTDTQYF.

The J gene is TRBJ2-7, the V gene TRBV5-1; D gene unclear. Between the trimmed V and J ends, which lost 4 bases and 4 bases, there was a span of 9 bases. Germline CDR1 and CDR2: SGHRS and YFSETQ. The CDR3 contains 12 residues. CDR3 DNA: TGCGCCAGCAGCCAAGGGATTTACGAGCAGTACTTC. Its translation is CASSQGIYEQYF.

V gene TRBV10-3 combines with J gene TRBJ1-1; D may be TRBD1 (6 bases). V gave up 8 bases and J gave up 1 base, with 11 bases separating them. This CDR3 is 13 amino acids long. The germline V gene encodes CDR1 ENHRY and CDR2 SYGVKD. The CDR3 region is CAIVAGANTEAFF. CDR3 coding DNA: TGTGCCATCGTCGCAGGGGCGAACACTGAAGCTTTCTTT.

This clone came up once. The rearrangement links TRBV10-3 to TRBJ1-1; D not resolved. Germline loops: CDR1 ENHRY, CDR2 SYGVKD. The CDR3 runs to 13 residues. V lost 4 bases and J lost 0, with 6 bases in between. In DNA, the CDR3 is TGTGCCATCAGTGGGGATCTGAACACTGAAGCTTTCTTT. Translated, it gives CAISGDLNTEAFF.

This chain connects TRBV5-5 to TRBJ1-3, with D unclear. Germline V lookup: CDR1 SGHKS, CDR2 YYEKEE (reference sequence). The CDR3 totals 14 residues. Trimming took 4 bases from V and 8 from J, leaving 16 bases between them. The CDR3 reads CASSPSLGSDTIYF. CDR3 nucleotides: TGTGCCAGCAGCCCATCTCTTGGGTCCGACACCATATATTTT.

The chain couples TRBV2 to TRBJ1-3; 9 nucleotides align to TRBD1. Trimming removed 5 bases from V and 0 bases from J; junction bases left unmatched: 5. The CDR3 sequence is 16 residues long. Germline lookup yields CDR1 SNHLY and CDR2 FYNNEI. The CDR3 reads CASSQDRGTSGNTIYF. CDR3 nucleotides: TGTGCCAGCAGTCAGGACAGGGGCACCTCTGGAAACACCATATATTTT.

The chain links TRBV28 to TRBJ2-7; 15 nucleotides match TRBD2. The germline gives CDR1 MDHEN, CDR2 SYDVKM. Losses at the gene ends were 5 bases for V and 6 bases for J; bases not matched to a gene: 5. This CDR3 spans 15 amino acids. CDR3 sequence reads: CASSGTSGRRGEQYF. CDR3 coding DNA: TGTGCCAGCAGTGGGACTAGCGGGAGGAGGGGCGAGCAGTACTTC. Using reference TRBV28 and TRBJ2-7 for the parts outside the CDR3, the full variable domain is DVKVTQSSRYLVKRTGEKVFLECVQDMDHENMFWYRQDPGLGLRLIYFSYDVKMKEKGDIPEGYSVSREKKERFSLILESASTNQTSMYLCASSGTSGRRGEQYFGPGTRLTVT.

V and J are TRBV4-1 and TRBJ2-3; D may be TRBD1 or TRBD2 (5 bases each). Trimming left V 4 bases short and J 10 bases short, with 24 bases between. The CDR3 length is 16 residues. From germline, CDR1 is MGHRA and CDR2 YSYEKL. This CDR3 reads CASSPLMGTARTAQYF. CDR3 sequence (DNA): TGCGCCAGCAGCCCCCTGATGGGGACCGCCCGGACGGCGCAGTATTTT.

This clone was observed a few times. The chain has TRBV2 and TRBJ2-5, with 10 bases identical to TRBD1. Unmatched junction bases numbered 9, after V lost 6 bases and J lost 5 bases. The CDR3 sequence is 15 residues long. The germline gives CDR1 SNHLY, CDR2 FYNNEI. The CDR3 reads CASRARDRGGETQYF. The CDR3 DNA is TGTGCCAGCAGGGCCCGGGACAGGGGAGGCGAGACCCAGTACTTC.

This chain joins TRBV28 and TRBJ1-1; 10 nucleotides match TRBD1. This CDR3 contains 15 residues. J lost 0 bases, V lost 6 bases, and 4 bases had no gene match. Germline V gene lookup returns CDR1 MDHEN and CDR2 SYDVKM. The CDR3 region has the DNA TGTGCCAGCAGGACAGGGGGCATCATGAACACTGAAGCTTTCTTT. This gives the protein CASRTGGIMNTEAFF.